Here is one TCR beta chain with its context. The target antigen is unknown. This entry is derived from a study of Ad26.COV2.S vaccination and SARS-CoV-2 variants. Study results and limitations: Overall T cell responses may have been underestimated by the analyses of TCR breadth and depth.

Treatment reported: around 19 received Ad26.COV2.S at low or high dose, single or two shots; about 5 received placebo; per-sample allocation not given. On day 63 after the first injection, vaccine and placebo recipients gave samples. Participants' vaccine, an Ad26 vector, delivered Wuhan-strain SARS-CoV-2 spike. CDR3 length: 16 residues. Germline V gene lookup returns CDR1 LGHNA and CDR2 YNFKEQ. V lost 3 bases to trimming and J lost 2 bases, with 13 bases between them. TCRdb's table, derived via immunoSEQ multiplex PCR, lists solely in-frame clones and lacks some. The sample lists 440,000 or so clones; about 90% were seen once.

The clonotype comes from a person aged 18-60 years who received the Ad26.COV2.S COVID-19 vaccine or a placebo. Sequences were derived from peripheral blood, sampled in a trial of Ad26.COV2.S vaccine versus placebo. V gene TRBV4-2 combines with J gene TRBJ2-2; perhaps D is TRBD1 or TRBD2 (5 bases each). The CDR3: CASSHPPGRNTGELFF. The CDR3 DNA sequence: TGTGCCAGCAGCCATCCACCGGGACGAAACACCGGGGAGCTGTTTTTT.